Listed below are T cell receptor beta chains from one sample, sequenced in a study of blood T cell repertoires in COVID-19. Sequencing was performed with immunoSEQ multiplex PCR; in TCRdb, only in-frame clones are kept and a portion is missing. The data show 70,000 to 95,000 clones, about 88% seen once. Sequenced material: peripheral blood. The receptors originated from a woman of 80 years or more with active COVID-19. Both conserved end residues are part of each CDR3. D genes are given only for firm matches. Clone size is not always given. Where it is, it says once, few, many or a class for expanded clones.

TGTGCCAGCAGCGCCGACCGAGCCCCCGAGGGCGATGAGCAGTTCTTC | CASSADRAPEGDEQFF | TRBJ2-1 | . | . | TRBV7-9
TGCGCCAGCAGCCAGATGGGACTAGCGGCCGGCGGGCAGTTCGACGAGCAGTACTTC | CASSQMGLAAGGQFDEQYF | TRBJ2-7 | TRBD2 | . | TRBV4-1
TGTGCCAGTAGTACCCCGGGGATGGGTATACGCGGAAACACCATATATTTT | CASSTPGMGIRGNTIYF | TRBJ1-3 | . | . | TRBV19
TGTGCCAGCTCACCACCGAACTCGCGCTCGAACACCGGGGAGCTGTTTTTT | CASSPPNSRSNTGELFF | TRBJ2-2 | . | . | TRBV18
TGTGCTAGTGGTTTATCCGGGAGCACAGATACGCAGTATTTT | CASGLSGSTDTQYF | TRBJ2-3 | . | . | TRBV12-5
TGTGCCAGCAGCGAGGACAGGGGAGAAGGTGAAAAACTGTTTTTT | CASSEDRGEGEKLFF | TRBJ1-4 | . | . | TRBV21-1
TGTGCCAGCAGCGATCGTAACGGGAACACTGAAGCTTTCTTT | CASSDRNGNTEAFF | TRBJ1-1 | . | . | TRBV11-1
TGTGCCAGCAGCCAAGGCTCCGGGACAGTGGGTTCCGAGCAGTACTTC | CASSQGSGTVGSEQYF | TRBJ2-7 | TRBD1 | . | TRBV3-1/TRBV3-2
TGTGCCAGCAGCTCGGGACTAGCGGGAGCCCTCGAGCAGTACTTC | CASSSGLAGALEQYF | TRBJ2-7 | TRBD2 | . | TRBV11-2
TGTGCCAGCAGCAAAGATGCGGGGTTCTCCTACGAGCAGTACTTC | CASSKDAGFSYEQYF | TRBJ2-7 | . | . | TRBV21-1
TGCGCCAGCAGCTTGCAGGGGGCCCTTAGCACAGATACGCAGTATTTT | CASSLQGALSTDTQYF | TRBJ2-3 | TRBD1 | . | TRBV5-1
TGTGCCAGTAGTATTTTGGGCAGGGGGCCCCAAGAGACCCAGTACTTC | CASSILGRGPQETQYF | TRBJ2-5 | TRBD1 | . | TRBV19
TGTGCCAGCAGCTTAGGGACTAGCGGGAGGGCGGGCACAGATACGCAGTATTTT | CASSLGTSGRAGTDTQYF | TRBJ2-3 | TRBD2 | . | TRBV7-8
TGTGCCAGCAGCCAACAGGGGGGCAATGAGCAGTTCTTC | CASSQQGGNEQFF | TRBJ2-1 | TRBD1 | . | TRBV7-2
TGTGCCAGCAGCCCTGACAGGGCCAGGGGCTACACCTTC | CASSPDRARGYTF | TRBJ1-2 | TRBD1 | . | TRBV5-4
TGTGCCAGCAGTGTACTAGCGAACAGTGAGGGCATTCAGTACTTC | CASSVLANSEGIQYF | TRBJ2-4 | TRBD2 | once | TRBV2
TGTGCCAGCAGCCGTAATCCTCAGGGGAGTGAGGAGACCCAGTACTTC | CASSRNPQGSEETQYF | TRBJ2-5 | . | once | TRBV27
TGTGCTAGTGGTCTACGGACGGGACTAGCGGGAGTCGTGACCCAGTACTTC | CASGLRTGLAGVVTQYF | TRBJ2-5 | TRBD2 | . | TRBV12-5
TGTGCCAGCTCACCAATCAAGTATAACGACAGGGACTTTTTTTTTGGCTATGGCTACACCTTC | CASSPIKYNDRDFFFGYGYTF | TRBJ1-2 | TRBD1 | once | TRBV18
TGTGCCAGCAGTCGACAGGGCCGATATGGCTACACCTTC | CASSRQGRYGYTF | TRBJ1-2 | TRBD1 | . | TRBV28
TGTGCCAGCAGTGTGGCCACACAGTTCTTC | CASSVATQFF | TRBJ2-1 | . | . | TRBV2
TGTGCCAGCTCACCGAGAGAGGGACTGAACTATGGCTACACCTTC | CASSPREGLNYGYTF | TRBJ1-2 | . | . | TRBV18
TGTGCCAGCAGCACTTCTCGGGGACTAGCGGGAGTCCGGAGCTACGAGCAGTACTTC | CASSTSRGLAGVRSYEQYF | TRBJ2-7 | TRBD2 | . | TRBV7-2
TGTGCCAGCAGCTCCACGGGGGGTAGCAATCAGCCCCAGCATTTT | CASSSTGGSNQPQHF | TRBJ1-5 | . | . | TRBV7-9
TGTGCCAGCTCACCCCCGGGACTAGCGGTGAACACCGGGGAGCTGTTTTTT | CASSPPGLAVNTGELFF | TRBJ2-2 | TRBD2 | . | TRBV18
TGTGCCATCAGTATGACAGGGCCTACGGGGGAGCTGTTTTTT | CAISMTGPTGELFF | TRBJ2-2 | TRBD1 | many | TRBV10-3
TGTGCCAGTAGTATAGTAGGCAGCGCGAACACCGGGGAGCTGTTTTTT | CASSIVGSANTGELFF | TRBJ2-2 | . | . | TRBV19
TGTGCCAGCAGCTTAACGAGAAATGAAAAACTGTTTTTT | CASSLTRNEKLFF | TRBJ1-4 | . | few | TRBV7-3
TGTGCCAGCAGCAAAGTGAGTTCCGGGACAGGGGGCCCCTACGAGCAGTACTTC | CASSKVSSGTGGPYEQYF | TRBJ2-7 | . | . | TRBV21-1
TGTGCCATCAGTGCCCCAACGGGTGGACTGTCCAATGAGCAGTTCTTC | CAISAPTGGLSNEQFF | TRBJ2-1 | . | . | TRBV10-3
TGCGCCAGCAGTGAGAGGAGGCTAGCGGGAGTTTTTGGGGAGACCCAGTACTTC | CASSERRLAGVFGETQYF | TRBJ2-5 | TRBD2 | . | TRBV10-1
TGTGCCAGCAGCCAAGTGAGAGCGGGAGTTGGCACAGATACGCAGTATTTT | CASSQVRAGVGTDTQYF | TRBJ2-3 | TRBD2 | . | TRBV4-2
TGTGCCAGCAGTCCGACCGGCGGGAAGGACGAAGCTTTCTTT | CASSPTGGKDEAFF | TRBJ1-1 | . | . | TRBV28
TGTGCCAATGGACAGGGGACGAGCACAGATACGCAGTATTTT | CANGQGTSTDTQYF | TRBJ2-3 | TRBD1 | . | TRBV10-3
TGTGCCAGCAGTTACTCGGGGGGGACCTATGGCTACACCTTC | CASSYSGGTYGYTF | TRBJ1-2 | . | . | TRBV6-2/TRBV6-3
TGCGCCAGCAGCCCCAAGATACTAGCGGGCTCACTTTCCTACAATGAGCAGTTCTTC | CASSPKILAGSLSYNEQFF | TRBJ2-1 | TRBD2 | . | TRBV4-1
TGTGCCAGCAGCCTGGGACAGGGGGGTCGTGAGACCCAGTACTTC | CASSLGQGGRETQYF | TRBJ2-5 | TRBD1 | once | TRBV7-9
TGTGCCAGCAGCGTGACTAGCGACATTGAGACCCAGTACTTC | CASSVTSDIETQYF | TRBJ2-5 | TRBD2 | . | TRBV9
TGTGCTAGTGGTTTGCTCCCAGGGGCAGAGACCCAGTACTTC | CASGLLPGAETQYF | TRBJ2-5 | . | few | TRBV12-5
TGTGCCAGCGTGCAGCGGGAGGGCCGATTCCCAGAGACCCAGTACTTC | CASVQREGRFPETQYF | TRBJ2-5 | TRBD2 | . | TRBV11-2
TGTGCCAGCAGCCGGGGGGCGCTATCCTACAATGAGCAGTTCTTC | CASSRGALSYNEQFF | TRBJ2-1 | . | . | TRBV5-6
TGCGCCAGCAGCCAAGCGTGGACCGGGAAAGAGACCCAGTACTTC | CASSQAWTGKETQYF | TRBJ2-5 | . | . | TRBV4-3
TGTGCCAGCTCACCGTCGAAGAGGGTGGCCTATGGCTACACCTTC | CASSPSKRVAYGYTF | TRBJ1-2 | . | . | TRBV18
TGCGCCAGCAGTGAGGGGAGGGAGCAGCCCCAGCATTTT | CASSEGREQPQHF | TRBJ1-5 | . | . | TRBV10-2
TGTGCCAGAAGCTTGGCGGGACAGGATAGCTTCTACGAGCAGTACTTC | CARSLAGQDSFYEQYF | TRBJ2-7 | TRBD1 | once | TRBV5-3
TGTGCCAGCAGAACAGGGTTGCGCGAGCAGTACTTC | CASRTGLREQYF | TRBJ2-7 | . | . | TRBV6-5
TGTGCCAGTAGTATAGTCTGGCAGGAAACCTACGAGCAGTACTTC | CASSIVWQETYEQYF | TRBJ2-7 | . | . | TRBV19
TGTGCCAGCAGTTTGTACTATGAGCAGTTCTTC | CASSLYYEQFF | TRBJ2-1 | . | . | TRBV12-3/TRBV12-4
TGCGCCAGCAGCTTGGACCAGCAAGAGACCCAGTACTTC | CASSLDQQETQYF | TRBJ2-5 | . | . | TRBV5-1
TGTGCCAGCAGTTACTCCGGAGGACAGGGGAAAAACATTCAGTACTTC | CASSYSGGQGKNIQYF | TRBJ2-4 | TRBD1 | . | TRBV6-5
TGTGCCAGCAGTCGGACTAGCAATGAGCAGTTCTTC | CASSRTSNEQFF | TRBJ2-1 | TRBD2 | once | TRBV6-5
TGTGCCAGCAGCTTCTTTGAAAAACTGTTTTTT | CASSFFEKLFF | TRBJ1-4 | . | . | TRBV28
TGTGCCAGCAACCGGGACAGGGGTCGAGAGCAGTACTTC | CASNRDRGREQYF | TRBJ2-7 | TRBD1 | . | TRBV2
TGTGCCAGCAGTTACGGAGAAACTAGCACAGATACGCAGTATTTT | CASSYGETSTDTQYF | TRBJ2-3 | . | . | TRBV6-6
TGTGCCAGCAGCCCTAGACAGGGGGATGACACTGAAGCTTTCTTT | CASSPRQGDDTEAFF | TRBJ1-1 | TRBD1 | . | TRBV9
TGCGCCAGCAGTCAAGGACTAGCGGGAAACAATGAGCAGTTCTTC | CASSQGLAGNNEQFF | TRBJ2-1 | TRBD2 | . | TRBV10-1
TGTGCCAGCAGTTACGGGGCAGGGGCATCGAACACTGAAGCTTTCTTT | CASSYGAGASNTEAFF | TRBJ1-1 | . | . | TRBV6-5
TGTGCCAGCAGCCTCAGGATCGGAGAGACCCAGTACTTC | CASSLRIGETQYF | TRBJ2-5 | . | . | TRBV7-9
TGTGCCAGCAGCAAGGTTAGCGGGAGGATGGAGACCCAGTACTTC | CASSKVSGRMETQYF | TRBJ2-5 | TRBD2 | once | TRBV7-2
TGTGCCATCAGTGAGTGGGGGGGGTCCGGAAACACCATATATTTT | CAISEWGGSGNTIYF | TRBJ1-3 | . | . | TRBV10-3